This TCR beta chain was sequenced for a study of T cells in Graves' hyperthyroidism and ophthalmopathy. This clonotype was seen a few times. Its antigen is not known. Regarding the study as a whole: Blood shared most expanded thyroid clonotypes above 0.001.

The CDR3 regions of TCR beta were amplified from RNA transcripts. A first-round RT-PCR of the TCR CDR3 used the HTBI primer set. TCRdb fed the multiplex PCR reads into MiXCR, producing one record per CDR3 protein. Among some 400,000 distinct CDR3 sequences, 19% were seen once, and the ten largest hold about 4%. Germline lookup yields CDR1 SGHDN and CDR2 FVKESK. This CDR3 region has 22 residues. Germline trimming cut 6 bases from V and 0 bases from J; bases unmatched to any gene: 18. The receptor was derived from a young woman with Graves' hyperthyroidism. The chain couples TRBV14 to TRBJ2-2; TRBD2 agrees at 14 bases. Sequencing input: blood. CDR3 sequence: CASRRRLGLAGGGDTNTGELFF. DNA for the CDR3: TGTGCCAGCAGACGAAGACTTGGACTAGCGGGGGGCGGAGATACGAACACCGGGGAGCTGTTTTTT.